This T cell receptor beta chain was captured by sequencing in a study of cytomegalovirus exposure and HLA in healthy donors. Study findings and constraints: A missense DCLRE1C variant was associated with V- and J-gene trimming of TCR beta chains in a later analysis, and an independent cohort replicated the association. According to an earlier analysis, most TCR beta V segments yielded productive rearrangements about 90% or about 30% of the time.

The CDR3 covers 14 residues. Looked up from germline, CDR1 is SGHAT and CDR2 is FQNNGV. V was pared by 5 bases and J by 4 bases, with 5 bases of the junction left unmatched. The PCR ran on 60 Vbeta and 13 Jbeta primers. Clones were sequenced by immunoSEQ multiplex PCR, and TCRdb holds only the in-frame ones, with some missing. Of 180,000 or so clones listed, about 72% are singletons. A note on this clone: Its antigen is as yet unknown.

The V and J genes are TRBV11-2 and TRBJ1-5; 7 nucleotides line up with TRBD1. This TCR was sampled from a human donor in good health. Sequencing was carried out using PBMCs. The CDR3 coding sequence is TGTGCCAGCAGCCCACAGGGGACTAATCAGCCCCAGCATTTT. Residues: CASSPQGTNQPQHF.